This T cell receptor (beta chain) was captured in a study of CD8+ T cells in alopecia areata. Overall study context: Oral tofacitinib (5 to 10 mg twice daily) was administered to treated patients. Broader study findings: Uncertain still, given a single nonresponder, is whether baseline CD8+ expansion links to response. Sequencing of scalp samples also captures resident alphabeta T cells of normal skin.

cDNA reverse transcribed from extracted RNA served as the sequencing template. Method: immunoSEQ multiplex PCR; TCRdb's copy keeps in-frame clones and lacks some. The data hold 85,000 to 95,000 clones, with about three quarters observed a single time. The CDR3 totals 18 residues. Trimming took 3 bases from V and 0 from J; bases not matched to a gene: 13. The germline CDR1 and CDR2 sequences are SGDLS and YYNGEE. As regards this clone: Its target is unknown.

Treatment defined: oral pan-JAK inhibitor, 5-10 mg twice daily. The investigators collected lesional scalp punch biopsies and peripheral blood from alopecia areata patients. The sequence was collected from a human donor with alopecia areata. The chain carries TRBV9 and TRBJ2-3; 7 nucleotides agree with TRBD2. Material: CD8+ T cells sorted from blood, obtained between weeks 43 and 45, from a patient treated with tofacitinib. The CDR3 region is CASSAGIGGGTSTDTQYF. CDR3 coding DNA: TGTGCCAGCAGCGCCGGGATTGGCGGGGGAACCAGCACAGATACGCAGTATTTT.